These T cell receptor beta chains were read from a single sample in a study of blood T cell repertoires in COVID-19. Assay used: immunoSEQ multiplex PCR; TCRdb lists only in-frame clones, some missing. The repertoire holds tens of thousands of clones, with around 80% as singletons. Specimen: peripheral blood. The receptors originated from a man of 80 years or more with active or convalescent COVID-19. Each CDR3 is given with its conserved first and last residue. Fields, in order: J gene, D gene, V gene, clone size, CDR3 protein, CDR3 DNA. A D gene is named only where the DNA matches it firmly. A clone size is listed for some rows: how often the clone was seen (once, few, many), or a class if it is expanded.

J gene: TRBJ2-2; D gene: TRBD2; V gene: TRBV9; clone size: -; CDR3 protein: CASSPGTSGSLGELFF; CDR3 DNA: TGTGCCAGCAGCCCCGGGACTAGCGGGAGTTTGGGGGAGCTGTTTTTT
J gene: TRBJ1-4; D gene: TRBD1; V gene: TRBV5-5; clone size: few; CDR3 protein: CASSRTGGDEKLFF; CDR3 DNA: TGTGCCAGCAGCAGAACAGGGGGGGATGAAAAACTGTTTTTT
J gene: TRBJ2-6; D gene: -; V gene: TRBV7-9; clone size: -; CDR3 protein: CASSIQYGANVLTF; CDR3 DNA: TGTGCCAGCAGTATTCAGTATGGGGCCAACGTCCTGACTTTC
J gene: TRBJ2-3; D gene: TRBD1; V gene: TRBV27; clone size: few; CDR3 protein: CASSTYLRDRTDTQYF; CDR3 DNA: TGTGCCAGCAGCACTTACCTCCGGGACAGAACAGATACGCAGTATTTT
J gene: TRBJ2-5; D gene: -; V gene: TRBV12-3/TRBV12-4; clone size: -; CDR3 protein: CASSLSTGGAQYF; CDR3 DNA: TGTGCCAGCAGTTTATCGACGGGCGGGGCCCAGTACTTC
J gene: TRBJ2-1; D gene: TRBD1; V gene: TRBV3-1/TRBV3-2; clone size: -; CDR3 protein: CASSQAGRQGRNEQFF; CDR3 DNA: TGTGCCAGCAGCCAAGCAGGGAGACAGGGACGCAATGAGCAGTTCTTC
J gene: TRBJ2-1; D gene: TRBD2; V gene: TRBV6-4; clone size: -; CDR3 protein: CASSLSGRAEQFF; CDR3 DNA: TGTGCCAGCAGCCTTAGCGGGAGAGCTGAGCAGTTCTTC
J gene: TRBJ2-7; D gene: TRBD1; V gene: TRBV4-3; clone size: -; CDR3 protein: CASSQGRGLYEQYF; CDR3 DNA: TGCGCCAGCAGCCAAGGCAGGGGGCTTTACGAGCAGTACTTC
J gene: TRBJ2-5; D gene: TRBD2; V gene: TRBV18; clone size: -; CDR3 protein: CASATSGVQETQYF; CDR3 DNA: TGTGCCAGCGCGACTAGCGGGGTCCAAGAGACCCAGTACTTC
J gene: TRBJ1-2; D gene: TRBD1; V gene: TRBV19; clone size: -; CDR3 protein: CASSPRTGGASGGYTF; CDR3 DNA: TGTGCCAGTAGTCCTCGGACAGGGGGCGCTTCCGGCGGCTACACCTTC
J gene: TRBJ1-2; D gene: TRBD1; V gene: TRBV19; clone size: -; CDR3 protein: CASTRTKTGGAYGYTF; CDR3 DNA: TGTGCCAGTACCCGCACTAAGACAGGGGGGGCCTATGGCTACACCTTC
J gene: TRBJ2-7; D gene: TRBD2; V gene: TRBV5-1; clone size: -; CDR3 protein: CASSLGGGSSYEQYF; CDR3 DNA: TGCGCCAGCAGCTTGGGTGGCGGGAGCTCCTACGAGCAGTACTTC
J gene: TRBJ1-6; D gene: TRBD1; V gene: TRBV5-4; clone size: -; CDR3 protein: CASSLGGQPYNSPLHF; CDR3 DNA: TGTGCCAGCAGCTTGGGGGGACAGCCTTATAATTCACCCCTCCACTTT
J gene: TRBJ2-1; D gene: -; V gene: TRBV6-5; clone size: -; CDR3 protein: CASSYSGGRNEQFF; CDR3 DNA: TGTGCCAGCAGTTACTCCGGAGGCCGCAATGAGCAGTTCTTC
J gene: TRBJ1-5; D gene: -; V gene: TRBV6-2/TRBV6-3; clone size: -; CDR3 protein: CASSYPQVSQHF; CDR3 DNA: TGTGCCAGCAGTTACCCACAAGTTTCCCAGCATTTT
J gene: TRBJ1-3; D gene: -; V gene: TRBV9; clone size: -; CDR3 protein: CASSPGGAMSSGNTIYF; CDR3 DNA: TGTGCCAGCAGCCCCGGAGGTGCCATGAGCTCTGGAAACACCATATATTTT
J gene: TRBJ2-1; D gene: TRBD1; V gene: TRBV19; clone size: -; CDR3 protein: CASSQGDRYNEQFF; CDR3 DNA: TGTGCCAGTAGTCAGGGGGATCGGTACAATGAGCAGTTCTTC
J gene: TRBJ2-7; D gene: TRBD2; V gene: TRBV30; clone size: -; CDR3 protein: CAWSVPRGVAGHPHYEQYF; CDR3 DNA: TGTGCCTGGAGTGTCCCGCGGGGGGTTGCGGGACATCCCCACTACGAGCAGTACTTC
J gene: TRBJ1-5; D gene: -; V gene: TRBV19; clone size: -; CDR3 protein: CASSRQGRSNQPQHF; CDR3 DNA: TGTGCCAGTAGTAGGCAGGGTAGGAGCAATCAGCCCCAGCATTTT
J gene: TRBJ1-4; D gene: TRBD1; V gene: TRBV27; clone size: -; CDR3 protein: CASSTGGRTNEKLFF; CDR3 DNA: TGTGCCAGCAGTACAGGGGGCCGCACTAATGAAAAACTGTTTTTT
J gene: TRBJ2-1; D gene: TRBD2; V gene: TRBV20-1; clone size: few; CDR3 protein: CSAGGSIEQFF; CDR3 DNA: TGCTCAGCGGGAGGAAGTATTGAGCAGTTCTTC
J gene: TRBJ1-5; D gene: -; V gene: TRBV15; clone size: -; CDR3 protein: CATSREGGHFNQPQHF; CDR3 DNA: TGTGCCACCAGCAGGGAGGGTGGACATTTCAATCAGCCCCAGCATTTT
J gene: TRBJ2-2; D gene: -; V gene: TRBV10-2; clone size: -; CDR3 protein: CASIGDSNTGELFF; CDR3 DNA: TGCGCCAGCATAGGAGATTCGAACACCGGGGAGCTGTTTTTT
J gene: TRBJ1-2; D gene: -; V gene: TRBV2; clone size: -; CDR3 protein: CASSETDGYTF; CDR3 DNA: TGTGCCAGCAGTGAAACGGATGGCTACACCTTC
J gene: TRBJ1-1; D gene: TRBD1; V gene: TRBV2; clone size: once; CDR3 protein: CASRGLRQGSEAFF; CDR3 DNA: TGTGCCAGCAGAGGCCTCCGACAGGGTTCTGAAGCTTTCTTT
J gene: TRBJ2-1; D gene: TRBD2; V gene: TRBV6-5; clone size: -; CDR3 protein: CASSYMGLADYNEQFF; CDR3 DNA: TGTGCCAGCAGTTACATGGGACTAGCGGACTACAATGAGCAGTTCTTC
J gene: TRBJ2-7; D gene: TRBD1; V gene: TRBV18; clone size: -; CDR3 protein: CASSLASDRGRYEQYF; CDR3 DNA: TGTGCCAGCTCACTTGCCTCGGACAGGGGGCGGTACGAGCAGTACTTC
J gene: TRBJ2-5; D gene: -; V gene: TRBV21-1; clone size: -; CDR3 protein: CASSRLEETQYF; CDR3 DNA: TGTGCCAGCAGCCGGCTAGAGGAGACCCAGTACTTC
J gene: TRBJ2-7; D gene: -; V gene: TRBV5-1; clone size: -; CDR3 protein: CASSPPPAKHSYEQYF; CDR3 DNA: TGCGCCAGCAGCCCCCCCCCAGCGAAACACTCCTACGAGCAGTACTTC
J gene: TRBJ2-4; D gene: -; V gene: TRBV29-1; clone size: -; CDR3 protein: CSVAAKNIQYF; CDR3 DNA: TGCAGCGTTGCGGCCAAAAACATTCAGTACTTC
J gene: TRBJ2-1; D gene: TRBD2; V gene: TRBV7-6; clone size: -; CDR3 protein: CASSLASGGNNEQFF; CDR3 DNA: TGTGCCAGCAGCTTAGCTAGCGGGGGGAACAATGAGCAGTTCTTC
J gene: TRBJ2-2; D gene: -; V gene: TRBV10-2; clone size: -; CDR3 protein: CASSGTDPSNTGELFF; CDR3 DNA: TGCGCCAGCAGTGGGACAGACCCGTCGAACACCGGGGAGCTGTTTTTT
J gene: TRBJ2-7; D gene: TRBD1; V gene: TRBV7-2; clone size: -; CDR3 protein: CASSLEGQGAVEQYF; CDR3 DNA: TGTGCCAGCAGCTTAGAGGGACAGGGGGCGGTCGAGCAGTACTTC
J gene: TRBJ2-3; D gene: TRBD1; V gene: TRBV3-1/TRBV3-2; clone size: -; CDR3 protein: CASSLGQGSPDTQYF; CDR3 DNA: TGTGCCAGCAGCCTTGGACAGGGTTCCCCAGATACGCAGTATTTT
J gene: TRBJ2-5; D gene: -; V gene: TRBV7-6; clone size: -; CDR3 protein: CASSLGGRQETQYF; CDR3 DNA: TGTGCCAGCAGCTTAGGAGGTCGACAAGAGACCCAGTACTTC
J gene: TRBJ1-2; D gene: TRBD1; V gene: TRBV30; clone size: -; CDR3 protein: CAWRTTGGAGYGYTF; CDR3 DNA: TGTGCCTGGAGGACGACAGGGGGCGCGGGCTATGGCTACACCTTC
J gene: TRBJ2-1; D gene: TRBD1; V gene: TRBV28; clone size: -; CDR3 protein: CASGQGRNEQFF; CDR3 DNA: TGTGCCAGCGGACAGGGTCGGAATGAGCAGTTCTTC
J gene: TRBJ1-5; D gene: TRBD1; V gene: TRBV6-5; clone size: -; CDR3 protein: CASRGDRVNQPQHF; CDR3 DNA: TGTGCCAGCAGGGGGGACAGGGTGAATCAGCCCCAGCATTTT
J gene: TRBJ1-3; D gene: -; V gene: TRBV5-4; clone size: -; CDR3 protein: CASGLSGNTIYF; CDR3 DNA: TGTGCCAGTGGACTCTCTGGAAACACCATATATTTT
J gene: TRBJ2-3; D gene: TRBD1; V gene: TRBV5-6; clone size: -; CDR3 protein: CASSRLGQETDTQYF; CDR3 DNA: TGTGCCAGCAGCCGCCTTGGACAGGAGACAGATACGCAGTATTTT
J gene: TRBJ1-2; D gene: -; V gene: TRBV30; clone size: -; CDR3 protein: CAWSVGPGGWGGYTF; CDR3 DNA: TGTGCCTGGAGTGTAGGCCCGGGGGGTTGGGGTGGCTACACCTTC
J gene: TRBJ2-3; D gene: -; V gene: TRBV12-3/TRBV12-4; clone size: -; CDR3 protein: CASSFTEQDTQYF; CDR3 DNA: TGTGCCAGCAGTTTTACAGAACAAGATACGCAGTATTTT
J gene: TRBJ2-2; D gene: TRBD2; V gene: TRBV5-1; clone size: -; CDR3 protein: CASSTRLAGGTWELFF; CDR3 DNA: TGCGCCAGCAGCACAAGACTAGCGGGGGGAACCTGGGAGCTGTTTTTT
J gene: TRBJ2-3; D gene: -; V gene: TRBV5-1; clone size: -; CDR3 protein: CASSFGQGGSDTQYF; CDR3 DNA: TGCGCCAGCAGCTTCGGGCAGGGCGGATCGGATACGCAGTATTTT
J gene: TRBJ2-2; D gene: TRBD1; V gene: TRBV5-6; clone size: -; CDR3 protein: CASSNRDRVAGELFF; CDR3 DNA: TGTGCCAGCAGCAACCGGGACAGGGTTGCCGGGGAGCTGTTTTTT
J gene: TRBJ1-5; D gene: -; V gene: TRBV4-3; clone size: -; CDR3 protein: CASSQVVTSNQPQHF; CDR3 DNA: TGCGCCAGCAGCCAAGTAGTCACTAGCAATCAGCCCCAGCATTTT
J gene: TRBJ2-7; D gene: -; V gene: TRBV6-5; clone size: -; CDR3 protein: CASSWTVNYEQYF; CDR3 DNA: TGTGCCAGCAGCTGGACAGTTAACTACGAGCAGTACTTC
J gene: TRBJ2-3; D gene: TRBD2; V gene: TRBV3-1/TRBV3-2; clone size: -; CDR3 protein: CASSQTSGGISTDTQYF; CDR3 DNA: TGTGCCAGCAGCCAAACCTCGGGAGGAATTAGCACAGATACGCAGTATTTT
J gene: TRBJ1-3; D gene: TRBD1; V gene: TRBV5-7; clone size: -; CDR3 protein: CASSPPTGTGSGNTIYF; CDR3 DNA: TGTGCCAGCAGCCCCCCCACCGGGACAGGCTCTGGAAACACCATATATTTT
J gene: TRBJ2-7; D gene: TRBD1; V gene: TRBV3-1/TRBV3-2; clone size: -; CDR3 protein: CASSQGQSRTGGNEQYF; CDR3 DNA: TGTGCCAGCAGCCAAGGACAAAGCCGGACAGGGGGGAACGAGCAGTACTTC
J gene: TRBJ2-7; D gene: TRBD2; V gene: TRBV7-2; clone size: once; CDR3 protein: CASSPIVSSGALYYEQYF; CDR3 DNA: TGTGCCAGCAGCCCGATTGTGAGTAGCGGGGCCCTTTACTACGAGCAGTACTTC
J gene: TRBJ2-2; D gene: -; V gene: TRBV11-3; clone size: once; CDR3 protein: CASSSGPNTGELFF; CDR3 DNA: TGTGCCAGCAGCTCAGGCCCGAACACCGGGGAGCTGTTTTTT
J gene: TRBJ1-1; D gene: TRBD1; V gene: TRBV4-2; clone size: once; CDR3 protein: CASSQDRGDTEAFF; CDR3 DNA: TGTGCCAGCAGCCAAGACAGGGGGGACACTGAAGCTTTCTTT
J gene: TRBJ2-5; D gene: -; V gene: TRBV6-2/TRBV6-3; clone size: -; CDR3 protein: CASSYIRPETQYF; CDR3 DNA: TGTGCCAGCAGTTATATCCGTCCCGAGACCCAGTACTTC
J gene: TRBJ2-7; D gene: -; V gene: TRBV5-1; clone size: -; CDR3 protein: CASSLAGVTGEQYF; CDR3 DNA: TGCGCCAGCAGCTTGGCAGGGGTTACTGGCGAGCAGTACTTC
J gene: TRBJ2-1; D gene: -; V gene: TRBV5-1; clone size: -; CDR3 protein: CASSQGTVNEQFF; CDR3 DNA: TGCGCCAGCAGCCAAGGAACAGTGAATGAGCAGTTCTTC
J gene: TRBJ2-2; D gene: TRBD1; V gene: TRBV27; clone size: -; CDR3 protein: CASSFPRTGYPGELFF; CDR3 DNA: TGTGCCAGCAGTTTCCCCCGGACAGGCTACCCCGGGGAGCTGTTTTTT
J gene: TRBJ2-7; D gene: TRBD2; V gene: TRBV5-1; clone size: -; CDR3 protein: CASSRQGTSGSLEQYF; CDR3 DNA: TGCGCCAGCAGCCGACAGGGGACTAGCGGGAGCTTGGAGCAGTACTTC
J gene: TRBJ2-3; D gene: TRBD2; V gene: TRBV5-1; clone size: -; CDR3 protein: CASSAAQRGGDTQYF; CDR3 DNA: TGCGCCAGCAGCGCGGCCCAGCGGGGGGGAGATACGCAGTATTTT
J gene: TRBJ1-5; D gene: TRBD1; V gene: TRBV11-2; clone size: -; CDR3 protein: CASSLGRGRDGNQPQHF; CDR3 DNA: TGTGCCAGCAGCTTAGGGAGGGGGCGTGATGGCAATCAGCCCCAGCATTTT